The clone carrying this T cell receptor (beta chain) was recorded only once. This entry comes from a study of glioma-infiltrating T cells after dendritic cell vaccination. Time point specified: after dendritic cell vaccination, including at tumor progression/relapse. All glioblastoma patients lacked an isocitrate dehydrogenase mutation. Looked up from germline, CDR1 is SGHTA and CDR2 is FQGNSA. CDR3 size: 15 residues. V lost 5 bases and J lost 5; bases outside the gene matches: 7. Amplification used 60 V beta primers and 13 J beta primers. Assay used: immunoSEQ multiplex PCR; TCRdb lists only in-frame clones, some missing. The sample records 85,000 to 100,000 clones, approximately 75% being singletons.

This clonotype was obtained from a human donor with glioblastoma. Sample: blood, taken after dendritic cell vaccination. The chain recombines TRBV7-2 with TRBJ2-1, with TRBD1 matching 9 bases. The CDR3 is CASSPRDRVNNEQFF. In DNA, the CDR3 is TGTGCCAGCAGCCCGCGGGACAGGGTAAACAATGAGCAGTTCTTC.